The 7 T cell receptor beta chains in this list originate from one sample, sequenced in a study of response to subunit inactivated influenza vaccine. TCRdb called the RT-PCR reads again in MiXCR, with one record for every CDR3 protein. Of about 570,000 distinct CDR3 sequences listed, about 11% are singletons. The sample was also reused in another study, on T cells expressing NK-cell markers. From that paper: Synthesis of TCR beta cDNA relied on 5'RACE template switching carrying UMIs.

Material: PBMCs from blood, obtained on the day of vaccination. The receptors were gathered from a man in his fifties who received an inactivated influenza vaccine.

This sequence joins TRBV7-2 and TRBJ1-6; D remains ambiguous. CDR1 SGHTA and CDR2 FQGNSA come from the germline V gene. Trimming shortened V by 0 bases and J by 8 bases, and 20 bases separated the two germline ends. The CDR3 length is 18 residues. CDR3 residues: CASSLAFPGRLWDSPLHF. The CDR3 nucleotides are TGTGCCAGCAGCTTAGCCTTTCCTGGCCGGTTGTGGGATTCACCCCTCCACTTT.

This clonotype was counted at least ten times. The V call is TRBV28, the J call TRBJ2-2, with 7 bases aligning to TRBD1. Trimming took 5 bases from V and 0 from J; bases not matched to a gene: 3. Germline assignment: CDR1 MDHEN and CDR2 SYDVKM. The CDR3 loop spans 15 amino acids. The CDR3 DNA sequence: TGTGCCAGCAGTGCGGACAGGACGAACACCGGGGAGCTGTTTTTT. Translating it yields CASSADRTNTGELFF.

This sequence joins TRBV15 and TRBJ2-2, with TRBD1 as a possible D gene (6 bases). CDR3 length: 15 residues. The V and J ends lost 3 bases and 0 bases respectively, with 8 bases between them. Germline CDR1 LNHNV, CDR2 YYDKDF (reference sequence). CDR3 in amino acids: CATSRDRANTGELFF. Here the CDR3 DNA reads TGTGCCACCAGCAGGGACAGAGCGAACACCGGGGAGCTGTTTTTT.

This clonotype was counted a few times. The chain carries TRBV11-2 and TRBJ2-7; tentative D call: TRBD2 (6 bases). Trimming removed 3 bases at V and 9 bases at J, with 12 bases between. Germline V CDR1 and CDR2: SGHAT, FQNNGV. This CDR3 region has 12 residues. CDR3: CASSFFKGGQYF. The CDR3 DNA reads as TGTGCCAGCAGCTTTTTCAAGGGAGGGCAGTACTTC. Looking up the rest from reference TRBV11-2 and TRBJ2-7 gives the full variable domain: EAGVAQSPRYKIIEKRQSVAFWCNPISGHATLYWYQQILGQGPKLLIQFQNNGVVDDSQLPKDRFSAERLKGVDSTLKIQPAKLEDSAVYLCASSFFKGGQYFGPGTRLTVT.

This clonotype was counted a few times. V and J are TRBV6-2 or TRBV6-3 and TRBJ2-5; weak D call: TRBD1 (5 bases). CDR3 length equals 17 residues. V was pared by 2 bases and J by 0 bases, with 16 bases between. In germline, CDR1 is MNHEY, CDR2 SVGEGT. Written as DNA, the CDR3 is TGTGCCAGCAGTTACGTTCTATCAGGGCCGTACCAAGAGACCCAGTACTTC. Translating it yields CASSYVLSGPYQETQYF.

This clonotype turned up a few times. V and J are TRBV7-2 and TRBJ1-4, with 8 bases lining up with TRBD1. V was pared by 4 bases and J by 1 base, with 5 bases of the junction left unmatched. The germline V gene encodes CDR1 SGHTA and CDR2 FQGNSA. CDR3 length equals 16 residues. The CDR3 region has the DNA TGTGCCAGCAGCTGGACAGGGAGGGGAACTAATGAAAAACTGTTTTTT. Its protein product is CASSWTGRGTNEKLFF.

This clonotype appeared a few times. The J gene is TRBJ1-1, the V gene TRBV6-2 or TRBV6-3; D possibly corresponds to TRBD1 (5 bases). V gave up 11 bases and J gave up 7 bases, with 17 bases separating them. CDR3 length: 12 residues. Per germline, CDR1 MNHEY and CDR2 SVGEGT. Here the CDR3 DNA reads TGTGCCGCCTTCAGCAGGGCTTATGAAGCTTTCTTT. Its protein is CAAFSRAYEAFF.